This T cell receptor beta chain was sequenced in a study of blood T cell repertoires in COVID-19. Sequencing used immunoSEQ multiplex PCR; TCRdb keeps in-frame clones, though not all of them. The sample lists 200,000 or so clones; 85% to 90% were seen once. The CDR3 covers 13 residues. After removal of 7 bases from V and 6 bases from J, the junction contained 4 bases not matched to a gene. The receptor was derived from a woman aged 40 to 50 with acute COVID-19. Input material: PBMCs or T cells enriched from blood (not recorded which). This rearrangement joins TRBV12-3 or TRBV12-4 to TRBJ1-5; 9 bases align to TRBD1. This chain's CDR3 is CASKQGAGQPQHF. In DNA form, the CDR3 reads TGTGCCAGCAAACAGGGGGCCGGTCAGCCCCAGCATTTT.